This T cell receptor beta chain was documented in a study of vaccination effects on CD4 cells after COVID-19 (dated by TCRdb to between 2021 and 2022). About the investigation overall: Each participant got two doses of an mRNA SARS-CoV-2 vaccine, either BNT162b2 or mRNA-1273. The full study included some 10 COVID-19 convalescent patients and a few SARS-CoV-2-naive healthy vaccine recipients. SARS-CoV-2 spike-specific CD4+ TCR repertoires from before and after mRNA vaccination were compared in COVID-19 convalescent patients and in infection-naive vaccine recipients. In the study, cultures from other donors were sequenced using the Oncomine TCR Beta short-read assay on an Illumina iSeq 100.

The library was obtained by the immunoSEQ multiplex PCR assay. DNA from the cultured, isolated CD4+ T cells was subjected to TCR beta CDR3 sequencing. For the original study's pipeline: Non-productive TCR sequences were removed and reads were trimmed to the CDR3 region, keeping CDR3s of at least 7 amino acids. Antigen-specific clonotypes were identified with the MANAFEST web app by comparing expansion in peptide wells against reference cultures. Positive clones required FDR<0.05 expansion versus reference and all other wells, odds ratio above 5, and frequency above 0.1% in two replicate wells. A clonotype was defined as cross-reactive if the clonotype was significantly expanded both in SARS-CoV-2 spike wells and in at least one common cold coronavirus spike condition. Using the stringdist R package, CDR3 similarity was measured by Levenshtein distance, and unrooted trees were constructed with ape in R 3.6.1. The immuneACCESS repertoire file appears here via TCRdb, limited to in-frame rearrangements. These files lack a portion of the clones; in checked studies, under half of the deficit traces to unresolved V genes, and the cause of the others is not known. V and J calls and clone size are as listed in that table; D and trimming were resolved from the DNA. Within this sample are 60,000 to 70,000 clones, with 75% to 85% of them counted one time only. The top ten clonotypes cover about 2.5% of the sample.

V loses 2 bases, J loses 3 bases, and the germline ends lie 11 bases apart. CDR1 and CDR2 are drawn from the germline V gene: MDHEN, SYDVKM. Counted from cysteine to valine, this CDR3 has 14 amino acids. Just CDR3 DNA is preserved here, 42 bases in frame from base 1. Summary of the overall study and its limitations: At late post-vaccination timepoints, both infection-induced and vaccine-induced clones showed marked clonal contraction, consistent with waning T cell responses. Limitations of the study were the small number of convalescent patients and the absence of early post-infection timepoints. Among healthy vaccine recipients, nearly all vaccine-induced clones were SARS-CoV-2 mono-reactive, and only 1 of 255 was cross-reactive with common cold coronaviruses.

In the ViraFEST assay, PBMC were stimulated with viral peptide pools, and antigen-specific CD4+ T cell clonotypes were then identified by expansion using TCR sequencing. After around 10 days of culture, CD4+ T cells were isolated with the EasySep CD4+ T cell isolation kit. The absence of prior SARS-CoV-2 infection in healthy vaccine recipients was confirmed by negative nucleocapsid antibodies before and after vaccination. Approximately 2 million PBMC per well were cultured in IMDM with roughly 5% human AB serum, 8.5 to 10 IU/ml IL-2 and gentamicin, plus 10 ug/ml peptides. On days 3 and 7, half of the culture medium was replaced with fresh IL-2-containing medium. Unless noted otherwise, every peptide stimulation condition was grown in triplicate wells. PBMC were separated from whole blood using Ficoll-Paque Plus gradient centrifugation and were then either cryopreserved at -140C or used fresh. The overlapping peptide pools covered the spike proteins of SARS-CoV-2 and of the common cold coronaviruses HCoV-NL63, HCoV-OC43 and HCoV-229E. Genomic DNA was extracted from cultured CD4+ T cells with the QIAamp micro DNA kit.

Details on this clone: Its antigen is not yet known. No base-level quality is on record; no much larger clone is a single base apart.

The sequencing here drew on CD4+ T cells from PBMCs cultured with HCoV-229E spike peptides, taken before COVID-19 vaccination. The meaning of the sample's cell subset or site label: HCoV-229E spike overlapping peptide pool stimulation. This clonotype was sampled from a human donor who received a COVID-19 vaccine. The V gene is TRBV28 and the J gene is TRBJ2-7; the D gene is possibly TRBD1, with 6 bases matching. The CDR3 region: CASSLGTTGYEQYV. Here is the DNA: TGTGCCAGCAGTTTAGGGACAACCGGCTACGAGCAGTACGTC.